Listed below are T cell receptor beta chains from one sample, sequenced in a study of blood T cell repertoires in COVID-19. This table comes from immunoSEQ multiplex PCR, and its TCRdb copy is limited to in-frame clones, with some not included. The repertoire holds around 100,000 clones, with roughly nine tenths as singletons. Material for sequencing was peripheral blood. These receptors all come from a man between 50 and 59 years old with active COVID-19. The CDR3 runs from the conserved cysteine through the conserved F or W. A D gene is named only where the DNA matches it firmly. Part of the rows lack a size; the others show once, few, many or a class for expanded clones.

clone size,V gene,D gene,J gene,CDR3 length,CDR3 DNA,CDR3 protein
-,TRBV6-5,-,TRBJ2-7,14,TGTGCCAGCACTCCGAGACAGGGACTGGGCGAGCAGTACTTC,CASTPRQGLGEQYF
-,TRBV6-5,-,TRBJ2-7,11,TGTGCCGCCGGTCCCCCCTACGAGCAGTACTTC,CAAGPPYEQYF
once,TRBV9,-,TRBJ2-2,16,TGTGCCAGCAGCGTAGACGGCGGGGCTAACACCGGGGAGCTGTTTTTT,CASSVDGGANTGELFF
-,TRBV11-2,-,TRBJ1-4,13,TGTGCCAGCAGCTTGGGAGAGCGAGAAAAACTGTTTTTT,CASSLGEREKLFF
-,TRBV3-1/TRBV3-2,-,TRBJ1-3,13,TGTGCCAGCAGCCAATCTGTTGGAAACACCATATATTTT,CASSQSVGNTIYF
-,TRBV7-8,TRBD1,TRBJ1-4,15,TGTGCCAGCAGCTTCTCCGGGACAGGGTCTGGAAAACTGTTTTTT,CASSFSGTGSGKLFF
-,TRBV6-5,-,TRBJ1-1,12,TGTGCCAGCAAATCTCCAGGGGAGAAAGCTTTCTTT,CASKSPGEKAFF
-,TRBV11-2,-,TRBJ1-6,17,TGTGCCAGCAGCTTAGCGGCAGGGTGGAAATATAATTCACCCCTCCACTTT,CASSLAAGWKYNSPLHF
-,TRBV19,TRBD2,TRBJ2-3,16,TGTGCCAGTAGTTGGCGCAGCGGGGCCCGCGGAGATACGCAGTATTTT,CASSWRSGARGDTQYF
-,TRBV9,TRBD1,TRBJ1-2,15,TGTGCCAGCAGCGTAGTCCGGGACAGTCACTATGGCTACACCTTC,CASSVVRDSHYGYTF
-,TRBV7-2,-,TRBJ2-1,16,TGTGCCAGCAGCTTAGGATCGCTAGTCGGCTACAATGAGCAGTTCTTC,CASSLGSLVGYNEQFF
-,TRBV7-3,TRBD1,TRBJ2-5,13,TGTGCCAGCAGCGTGGACAGGCAAGAGACCCAGTACTTC,CASSVDRQETQYF
-,TRBV2,-,TRBJ1-2,15,TGTGCCAGCAGTGAGCCAGGGCCTGACGGATATGGCTACACCTTC,CASSEPGPDGYGYTF
-,TRBV5-1,TRBD2,TRBJ2-5,14,TGCGCCAGCAGCCTAAAGACTAGCGCCGAGACCCAGTACTTC,CASSLKTSAETQYF
-,TRBV5-1,TRBD1,TRBJ1-3,14,TGCGCCAGCAGCAGGGACAGCTCTGGAAACACCATATATTTT,CASSRDSSGNTIYF
-,TRBV28,-,TRBJ1-2,14,TGTGCCAGCAGCCGAACCCACAGGGAACGAGGCTACACCTTC,CASSRTHRERGYTF
-,TRBV9,TRBD2,TRBJ2-3,15,TGTGCCAGCAGCGTATCTAGCGGGAGCTCAGATACGCAGTATTTT,CASSVSSGSSDTQYF
-,TRBV7-2,TRBD1,TRBJ2-5,14,TGTGCCAGCAGCCCGAACAGGGGTAGAGAGACCCAGTACTTC,CASSPNRGRETQYF
-,TRBV3-1/TRBV3-2,TRBD2,TRBJ2-1,15,TGTGCCAGCAGCCAAGCCGGGACTAGCGGCAATGAGCAGTTCTTC,CASSQAGTSGNEQFF
-,TRBV11-3,-,TRBJ2-3,16,TGTGCCAGCAGCTTAGTGGCAGGAGGGAGCACAGATACGCAGTATTTT,CASSLVAGGSTDTQYF
-,TRBV24-1,TRBD2,TRBJ2-5,16,TGTGCCACCAGTGATTTCGCGGCTAGCGGGAGGGAGACCCAGTACTTC,CATSDFAASGRETQYF
-,TRBV18,TRBD2,TRBJ2-3,15,TGTGCCAGCTCACCACCGGGGACTAACACAGATACGCAGTATTTT,CASSPPGTNTDTQYF
-,TRBV6-2/TRBV6-3,-,TRBJ2-1,12,TGTGCCAGCAGTTACCCCGAGAATGAGCAGTTCTTC,CASSYPENEQFF
-,TRBV11-3,-,TRBJ2-3,14,TGTGCCAGCAGCTTATTTGGAGGCACAGATACGCAGTATTTT,CASSLFGGTDTQYF
-,TRBV19,TRBD1,TRBJ2-7,16,TGTGCCAGTAGTCACTCTTCCGGGACAGCGAACTACGAGCAGTACTTC,CASSHSSGTANYEQYF
-,TRBV2,TRBD2,TRBJ2-5,15,TGTGCCAGCAGTTGGACTAGCGGGATACAAGAGACCCAGTACTTC,CASSWTSGIQETQYF
once,TRBV7-9,-,TRBJ1-1,14,TGTGCCAGCAGCTCCAACAGGGTTAACACTGAAGCTTTCTTT,CASSSNRVNTEAFF
-,TRBV5-1,TRBD1,TRBJ2-5,15,TGCGCCAGCAGCTTACAGGGGGCGTTCGGGGAGACCCAGTACTTC,CASSLQGAFGETQYF
-,TRBV2,TRBD2,TRBJ2-7,13,TGTGCCAGGGCCGGACTAGCGGGGGTCGAGCAGTACTTC,CARAGLAGVEQYF
-,TRBV7-2,TRBD2,TRBJ2-4,20,TGTGCCAGCAGCTTAGCGCTTGGGACTAGCGGGAGGCTAGCCAAAAACATTCAGTACTTC,CASSLALGTSGRLAKNIQYF
-,TRBV2,-,TRBJ1-2,16,TGTGCCAGCAGTGAGGTGGCAGCGTCCTCTAACTATGGCTACACCTTC,CASSEVAASSNYGYTF
-,TRBV19,-,TRBJ1-6,14,TGTGCCAGTAGTATTCGGGGTAATAATTCACCCCTCCACTTT,CASSIRGNNSPLHF
-,TRBV3-1/TRBV3-2,-,TRBJ1-1,12,TGTGCCAGCAGCCAAGGCGGGACCAGAGCTTTCTTT,CASSQGGTRAFF
-,TRBV19,TRBD1,TRBJ2-2,13,TGTGCCGGGGGGGGACAGGGACCCGGGGAGCTGTTTTTT,CAGGGQGPGELFF
-,TRBV9,TRBD2,TRBJ2-3,14,TGTGCCAGCAGCGGGGGGAGGGATCAGGATACGCAGTATTTT,CASSGGRDQDTQYF
-,TRBV19,TRBD1,TRBJ2-3,16,TGTGCCAGTAGTATTTTAGAGACAGGGAACACAGATACGCAGTATTTT,CASSILETGNTDTQYF
-,TRBV9,-,TRBJ1-6,16,TGTGCCAGCAGCCAAACCCCCCCGGGACAAAATTCACCCCTCCACTTT,CASSQTPPGQNSPLHF
once,TRBV9,-,TRBJ1-1,13,TGTGCCAGCAGCGTAGAGGGGGGGACTGAAGCTTTCTTT,CASSVEGGTEAFF
-,TRBV6-2/TRBV6-3,-,TRBJ2-7,14,TGTGCCAGCAGTTACTCTGTCAGCTCCTACGAGCAGTACTTC,CASSYSVSSYEQYF
-,TRBV5-1,TRBD1,TRBJ2-5,14,TGCGCCAGCGCCGGGACAGGGGGCAAAGAGACCCAGTACTTC,CASAGTGGKETQYF
-,TRBV3-1/TRBV3-2,TRBD1,TRBJ2-5,15,TGTGCCAGCAGCCAAGGAGGGGGCGCTTGGGAGACCCAGTACTTC,CASSQGGGAWETQYF
-,TRBV7-9,-,TRBJ1-1,14,TGTGCCAGCAGCTTCCAGGGGTGGAACACTGAAGCTTTCTTT,CASSFQGWNTEAFF
-,TRBV7-6,TRBD1,TRBJ1-2,16,TGTGCCAGCAGCCAAACGCCGGGACAGGGTACGGGCGGCTACACCTTC,CASSQTPGQGTGGYTF
-,TRBV9,-,TRBJ1-3,15,TGTGCCAGCAGCGTAGCCAGGGGCCCAATTAACACCATATATTTT,CASSVARGPINTIYF
-,TRBV21-1,-,TRBJ1-2,14,TGTGCCAGCAGTTGGACAGATGATAACTATGGCTACACCTTC,CASSWTDDNYGYTF
few,TRBV5-1,-,TRBJ2-5,13,TGCGCCAGCAGCTTGGACAGCCAGGGGACCCAGTACTTC,CASSLDSQGTQYF
-,TRBV29-1,-,TRBJ2-1,12,TGCAGCGTAGACTACGGGACTGTTGTGCAGTTCTTC,CSVDYGTVVQFF
-,TRBV30,-,TRBJ2-3,17,TGTGCCTGGAGTATATCCCCGGGTAGCTGGGGCCCAGATACGCAGTATTTT,CAWSISPGSWGPDTQYF
-,TRBV19,-,TRBJ1-2,13,TGTGCCAGTAGTATATCCCGAGCGCGAGGCTACACCTTC,CASSISRARGYTF
-,TRBV5-1,-,TRBJ2-3,12,TGCGCCAGCAGCTTGGCCGGGGATACGCAGTATTTT,CASSLAGDTQYF
-,TRBV7-3,-,TRBJ1-5,13,TGTGCCAGCAGCAAAGGGAGTAATCAGCCCCAGCATTTT,CASSKGSNQPQHF
-,TRBV5-6,TRBD1,TRBJ1-2,16,TGTGCCAGCAGCTTGTACTTTCCCAGGGGGAATTATGGCTACACCTTC,CASSLYFPRGNYGYTF
-,TRBV9,-,TRBJ1-5,13,TGTGCCAGCAGCGGGGAGGGTAATCAGCCCCAGCATTTT,CASSGEGNQPQHF
once,TRBV24-1,TRBD2,TRBJ2-5,15,TGTGCCACCAGTGACCCGGGAGGGCCGGGAGAGACCCAGTACTTC,CATSDPGGPGETQYF
-,TRBV11-3,-,TRBJ1-1,16,TGTGCCAGCAGCAAGGGACACAGGGCGGCGAGCACTGAAGCTTTCTTT,CASSKGHRAASTEAFF
many,TRBV7-9,TRBD1,TRBJ2-7,12,TGTGCCAGCAGCTTAGGGACAGGTGAACAGTACTTC,CASSLGTGEQYF